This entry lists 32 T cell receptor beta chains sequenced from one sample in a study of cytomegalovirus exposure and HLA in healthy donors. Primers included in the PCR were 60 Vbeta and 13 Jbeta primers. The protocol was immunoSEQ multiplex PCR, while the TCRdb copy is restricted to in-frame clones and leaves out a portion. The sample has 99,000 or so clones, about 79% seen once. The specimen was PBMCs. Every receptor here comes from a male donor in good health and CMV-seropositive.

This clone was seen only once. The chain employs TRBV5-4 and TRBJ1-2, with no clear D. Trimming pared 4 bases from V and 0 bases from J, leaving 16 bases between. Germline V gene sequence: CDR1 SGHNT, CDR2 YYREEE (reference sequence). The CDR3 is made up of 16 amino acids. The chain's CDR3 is CASSLPSVQANYGYTF. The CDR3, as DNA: TGTGCCAGCAGCCTCCCGAGCGTCCAAGCTAACTATGGCTACACCTTC.

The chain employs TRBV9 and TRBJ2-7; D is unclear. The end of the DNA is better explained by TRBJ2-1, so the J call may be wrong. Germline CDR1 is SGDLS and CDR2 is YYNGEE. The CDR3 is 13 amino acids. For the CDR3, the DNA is TGTGCCAGCAGCGTAGGGCTCGACAATGAGCAGTTCTTC. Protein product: CASSVGLDNEQFF.

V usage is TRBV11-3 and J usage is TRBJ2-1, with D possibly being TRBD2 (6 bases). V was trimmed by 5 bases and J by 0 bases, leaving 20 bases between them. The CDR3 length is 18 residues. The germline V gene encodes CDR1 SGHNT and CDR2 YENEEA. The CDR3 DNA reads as TGTGCCAGCAGCCGAATGGCGGGGCGGTCCCTCTCCTACAATGAGCAGTTCTTC. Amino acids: CASSRMAGRSLSYNEQFF.

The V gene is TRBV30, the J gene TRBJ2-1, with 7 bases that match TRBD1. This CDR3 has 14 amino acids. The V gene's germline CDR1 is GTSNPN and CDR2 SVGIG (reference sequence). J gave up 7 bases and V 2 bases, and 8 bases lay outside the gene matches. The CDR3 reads CAWSSGQSGNEQFF. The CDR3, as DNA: TGTGCCTGGAGTTCGGGACAGAGCGGTAATGAGCAGTTCTTC.

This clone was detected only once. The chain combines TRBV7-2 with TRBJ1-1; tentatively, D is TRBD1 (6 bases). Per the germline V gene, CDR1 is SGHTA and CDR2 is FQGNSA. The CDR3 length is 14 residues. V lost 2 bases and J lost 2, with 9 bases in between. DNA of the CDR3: TGTGCCAGCAGCTTAACAGGGAGAAACACTGAAGCTTTCTTT. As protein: CASSLTGRNTEAFF.

For the CDR3, the DNA is TGTGCCACCAGCAGAGGACAGGGAAACAATGAGCAGTTCTTC. It is translated as CATSRGQGNNEQFF. This chain links TRBV15 with TRBJ2-1; 7 bases map to TRBD1. The CDR3 totals 14 residues. CDR1 LNHNV and CDR2 YYDKDF come from the germline V gene (reference sequence). J was trimmed by 5 bases and V by 1 base; bases with no gene match: 2.

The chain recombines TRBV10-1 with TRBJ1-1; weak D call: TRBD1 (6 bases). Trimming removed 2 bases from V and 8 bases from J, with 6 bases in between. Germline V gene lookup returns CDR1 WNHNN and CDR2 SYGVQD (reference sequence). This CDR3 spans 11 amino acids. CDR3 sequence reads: CASSEGTEAFF. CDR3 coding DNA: TGCGCCAGCAGTGAGGGGACAGAAGCTTTCTTT.

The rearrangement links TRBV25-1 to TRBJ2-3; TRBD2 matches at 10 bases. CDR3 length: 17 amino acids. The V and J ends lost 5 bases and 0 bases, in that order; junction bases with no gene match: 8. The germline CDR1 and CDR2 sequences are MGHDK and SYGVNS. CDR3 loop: CASSQAGGTRSTDTQYF. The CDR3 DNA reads TGTGCCAGCAGTCAAGCGGGGGGGACCCGAAGCACAGATACGCAGTATTTT. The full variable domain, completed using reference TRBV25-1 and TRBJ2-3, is EADIYQTPRYLVIGTGKKITLECSQTMGHDKMYWYQQDPGMELHLIHYSYGVNSTEKGDLSSESTVSRIRTEHFPLTLESARPSHTSQYLCASSQAGGTRSTDTQYFGPGTRLTVL.

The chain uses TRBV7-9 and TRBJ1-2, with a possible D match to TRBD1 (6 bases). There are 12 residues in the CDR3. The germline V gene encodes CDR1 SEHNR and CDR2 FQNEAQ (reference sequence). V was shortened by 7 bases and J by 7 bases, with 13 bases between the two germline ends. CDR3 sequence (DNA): TGTGCCAGCATCAATACAGGGAGTGGCTACACCTTC. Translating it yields CASINTGSGYTF.

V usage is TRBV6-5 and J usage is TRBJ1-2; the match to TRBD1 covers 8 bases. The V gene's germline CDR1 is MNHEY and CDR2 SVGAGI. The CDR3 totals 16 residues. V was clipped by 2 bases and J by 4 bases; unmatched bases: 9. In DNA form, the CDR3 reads TGTGCCAGCAGTTACGTAAGCGGACAGGGTGTCTATGGCTACACCTTC. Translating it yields CASSYVSGQGVYGYTF.

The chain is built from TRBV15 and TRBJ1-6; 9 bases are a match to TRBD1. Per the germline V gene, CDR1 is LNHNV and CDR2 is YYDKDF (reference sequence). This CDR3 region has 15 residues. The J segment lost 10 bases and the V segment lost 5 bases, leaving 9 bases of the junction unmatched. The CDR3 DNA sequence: TGTGCCACCAGCTTCACCGGGACAGGGACCTCACCCCTCCACTTT. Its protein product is CATSFTGTGTSPLHF.

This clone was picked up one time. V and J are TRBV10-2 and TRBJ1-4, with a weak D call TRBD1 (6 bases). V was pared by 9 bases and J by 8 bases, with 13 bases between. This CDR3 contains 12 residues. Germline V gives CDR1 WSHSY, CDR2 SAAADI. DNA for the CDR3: TGCGCCAGTACAGGGAATCACGAAAAACTGTTTTTT. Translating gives CASTGNHEKLFF.

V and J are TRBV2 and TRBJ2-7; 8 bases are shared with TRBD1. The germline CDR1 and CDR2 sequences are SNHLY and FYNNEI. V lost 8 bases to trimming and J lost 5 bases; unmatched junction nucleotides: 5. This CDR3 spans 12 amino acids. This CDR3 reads CASGTGWDEQYF. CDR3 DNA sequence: TGTGCCAGCGGGACAGGTTGGGACGAGCAGTACTTC.

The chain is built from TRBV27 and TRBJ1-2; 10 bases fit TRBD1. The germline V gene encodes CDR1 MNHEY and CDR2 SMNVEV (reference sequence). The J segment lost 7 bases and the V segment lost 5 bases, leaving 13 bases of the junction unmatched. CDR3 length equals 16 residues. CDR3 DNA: TGTGCCAGCAGTCCCTTCGGGACAGGGGTCGCCCGTGGCTACACCTTC. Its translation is CASSPFGTGVARGYTF.

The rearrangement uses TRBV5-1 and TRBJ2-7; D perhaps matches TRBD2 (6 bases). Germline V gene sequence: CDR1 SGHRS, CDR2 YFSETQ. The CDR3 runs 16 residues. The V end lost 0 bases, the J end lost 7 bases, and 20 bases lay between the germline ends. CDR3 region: CASSLEVREVAREQYF. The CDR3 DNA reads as TGCGCCAGCAGCTTGGAGGTCAGGGAGGTAGCAAGGGAGCAGTACTTC.

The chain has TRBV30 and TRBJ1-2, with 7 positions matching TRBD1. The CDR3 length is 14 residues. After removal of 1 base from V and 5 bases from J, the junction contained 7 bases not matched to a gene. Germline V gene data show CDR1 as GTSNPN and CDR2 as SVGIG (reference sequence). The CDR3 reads CAWSEQGIVYGYTF. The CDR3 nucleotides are TGTGCCTGGAGTGAACAGGGGATAGTTTATGGCTACACCTTC.

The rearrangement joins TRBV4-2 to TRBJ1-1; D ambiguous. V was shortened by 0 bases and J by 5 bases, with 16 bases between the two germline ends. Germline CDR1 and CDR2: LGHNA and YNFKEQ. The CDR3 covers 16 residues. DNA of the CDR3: TGTGCCAGCAGCCAAGAGCGGGCAGGCTCTGGGACTGAAGCTTTCTTT. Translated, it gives CASSQERAGSGTEAFF.

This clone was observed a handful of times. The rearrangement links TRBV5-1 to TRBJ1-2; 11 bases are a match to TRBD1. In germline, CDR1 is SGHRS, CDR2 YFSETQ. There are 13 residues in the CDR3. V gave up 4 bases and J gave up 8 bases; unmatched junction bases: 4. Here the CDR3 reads CASSQGQGDGYTF. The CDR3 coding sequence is TGCGCCAGCAGCCAGGGACAGGGGGACGGCTACACCTTC. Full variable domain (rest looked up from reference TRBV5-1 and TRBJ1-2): KAGVTQTPRYLIKTRGQQVTLSCSPISGHRSVSWYQQTPGQGLQFLFEYFSETQRNKGNFPGRFSGRQFSNSRSEMNVSTLELGDSALYLCASSQGQGDGYTFGSGTRLTVV.

This chain's CDR3 is CAGPTGDTEAFF. Written as DNA, the CDR3 is TGTGCCGGGCCGACAGGGGACACTGAAGCTTTCTTT. This chain connects TRBV19 to TRBJ1-1; 8 positions match TRBD1. The V gene end was trimmed by 11 bases and the J gene end by 3 bases; junction bases not matched to a gene: 5. CDR1 is LNHDA and CDR2 is SQIVND in the germline V gene (reference sequence). This CDR3 comprises 12 residues.

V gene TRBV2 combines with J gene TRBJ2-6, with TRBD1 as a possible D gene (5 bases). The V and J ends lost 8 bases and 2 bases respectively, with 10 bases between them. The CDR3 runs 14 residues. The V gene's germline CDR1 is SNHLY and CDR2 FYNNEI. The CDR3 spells CASCSGTGANVLTF. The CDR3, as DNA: TGTGCCAGCTGCTCAGGGACTGGGGCCAACGTCCTGACTTTC.

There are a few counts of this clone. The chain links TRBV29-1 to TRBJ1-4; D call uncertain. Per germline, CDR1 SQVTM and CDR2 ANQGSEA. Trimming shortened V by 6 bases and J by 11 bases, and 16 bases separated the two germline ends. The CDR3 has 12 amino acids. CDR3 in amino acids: CSVITSEQKLFF. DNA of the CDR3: TGCAGCGTGATTACCTCGGAGCAGAAACTGTTTTTT.

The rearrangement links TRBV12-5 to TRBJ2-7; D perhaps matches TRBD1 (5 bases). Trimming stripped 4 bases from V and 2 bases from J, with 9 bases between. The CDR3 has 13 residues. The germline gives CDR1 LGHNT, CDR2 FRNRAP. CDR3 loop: CASGSDITYEQYF. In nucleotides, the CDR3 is TGTGCTAGTGGTTCGGACATTACCTACGAGCAGTACTTC.

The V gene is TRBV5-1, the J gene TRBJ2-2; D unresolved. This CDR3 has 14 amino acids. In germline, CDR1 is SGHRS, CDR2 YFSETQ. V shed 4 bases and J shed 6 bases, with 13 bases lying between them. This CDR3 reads CASSPRGQAGELFF. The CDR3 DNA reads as TGCGCCAGCAGCCCACGTGGGCAGGCCGGGGAGCTGTTTTTT.

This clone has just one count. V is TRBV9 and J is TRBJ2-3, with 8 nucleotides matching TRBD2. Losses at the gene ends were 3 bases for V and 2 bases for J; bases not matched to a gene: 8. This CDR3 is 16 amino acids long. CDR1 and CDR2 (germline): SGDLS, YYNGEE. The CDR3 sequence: CASSARGGQITDTQYF. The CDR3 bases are TGTGCCAGCAGCGCCCGGGGGGGCCAGATCACAGATACGCAGTATTTT.

The CDR3, as DNA: TGTGCCAGCAGTTTACCACTGACAGGTAACTACAATGAGCAGTTCTTC. This translates into CASSLPLTGNYNEQFF. The chain links TRBV27 to TRBJ2-1; D is possibly TRBD1 (6 bases). CDR3 size: 16 residues. Trimming pared 2 bases from V and 3 bases from J, leaving 14 bases between. From germline, CDR1 is MNHEY and CDR2 SMNVEV (reference sequence).

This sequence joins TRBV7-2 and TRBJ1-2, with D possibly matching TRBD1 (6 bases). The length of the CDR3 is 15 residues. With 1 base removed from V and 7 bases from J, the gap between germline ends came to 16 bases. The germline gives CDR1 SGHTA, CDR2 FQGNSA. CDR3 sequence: CASSLGGQLLSGYTF. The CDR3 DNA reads TGTGCCAGCAGCTTAGGGGGGCAGCTTCTTTCTGGCTACACCTTC.

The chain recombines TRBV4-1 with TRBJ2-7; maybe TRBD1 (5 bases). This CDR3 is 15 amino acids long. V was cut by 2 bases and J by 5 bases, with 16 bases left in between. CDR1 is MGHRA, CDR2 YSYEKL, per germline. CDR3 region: CASSQSGRDDDEQYF. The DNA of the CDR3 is TGCGCCAGCAGCCAATCTGGCAGGGATGATGACGAGCAGTACTTC.

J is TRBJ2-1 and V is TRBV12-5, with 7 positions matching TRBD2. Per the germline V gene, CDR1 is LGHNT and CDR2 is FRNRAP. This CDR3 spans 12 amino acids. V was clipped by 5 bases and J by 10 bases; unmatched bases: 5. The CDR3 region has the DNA TGTGCTAGTGGTCCGGGACTAAACGAGCAGTTCTTC. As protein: CASGPGLNEQFF.

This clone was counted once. CDR3 residues: CASRQSGQGRYEQYF. Here the CDR3 DNA reads TGTGCCAGCAGGCAGAGCGGACAGGGAAGATACGAGCAGTACTTC. The chain recombines TRBV5-5 with TRBJ2-7, with 8 bases matching TRBD1. Germline lookup yields CDR1 SGHKS and CDR2 YYEKEE (reference sequence). CDR3 length: 15 residues. With 5 bases clipped from V and 4 bases from J, the junction kept 11 bases outside the gene matches. The complete variable domain, with remaining parts taken from reference TRBV5-5 and TRBJ2-7, reads DAGVTQSPTHLIKTRGQQVTLRCSPISGHKSVSWYQQVLGQGPQFIFQYYEKEERGRGNFPDRFSARQFPNYSSELNVNALLLGDSALYLCASRQSGQGRYEQYFGPGTRLTVT.

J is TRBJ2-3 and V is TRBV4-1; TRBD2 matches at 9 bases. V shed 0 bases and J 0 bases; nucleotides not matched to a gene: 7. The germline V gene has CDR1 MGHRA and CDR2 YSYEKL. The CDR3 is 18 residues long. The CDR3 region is CASSQDWLAGRSTDTQYF. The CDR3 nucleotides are TGCGCCAGCAGCCAAGATTGGCTAGCGGGGCGGAGCACAGATACGCAGTATTTT.

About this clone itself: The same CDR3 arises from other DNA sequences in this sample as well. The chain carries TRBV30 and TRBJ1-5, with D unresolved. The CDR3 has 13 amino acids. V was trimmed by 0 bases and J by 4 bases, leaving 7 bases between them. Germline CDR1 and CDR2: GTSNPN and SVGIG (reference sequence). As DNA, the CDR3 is TGTGCCTGGAGTGTACGGGGAAATCAGCCCCAGCATTTT. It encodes CAWSVRGNQPQHF.

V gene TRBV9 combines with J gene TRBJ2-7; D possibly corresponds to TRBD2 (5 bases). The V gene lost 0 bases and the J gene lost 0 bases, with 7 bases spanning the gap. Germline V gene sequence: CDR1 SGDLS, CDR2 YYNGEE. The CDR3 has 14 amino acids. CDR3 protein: CASSVVANSYEQYF. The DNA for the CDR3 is TGTGCCAGCAGCGTAGTAGCGAACTCCTACGAGCAGTACTTC.